The clone carrying this T cell receptor beta chain has ten or more counts. Its antigen is still unknown. Losses at the gene ends were 6 bases for V and 2 bases for J; bases not matched to a gene: 8. The CDR3 totals 16 residues. In germline, CDR1 is KGHDR, CDR2 SFDVKD. This record comes from a study of T cells in Graves' hyperthyroidism and ophthalmopathy. Study-level results: Ophthalmopathy prediction by the model preceded onset by a median approximately six months.

Amplified regions were TCR beta CDR3 sequences from RNA transcripts. First-round RT-PCR with HTBI primers amplified the TCR CDR3 region. Each CDR3 protein gets one entry after TCRdb re-called the multiplex PCR reads with MiXCR. The sample gives approximately 330,000 distinct CDR3 sequences, around a sixth of which show up once; less than 65% is in the top ten. With a duration under 2 months, the hyperthyroidism was newly diagnosed in patients aged 18 to 65. Clinical symptoms, serum thyroxine, TRAb, thyroid ultrasound and orbital computed tomography informed diagnoses. The clonotype originates from a woman aged 50 to 65 with Graves' hyperthyroidism. The chain has TRBV24-1 and TRBJ2-3, with 9 positions matching TRBD2. Sequencing used blood. CDR3 nucleotides: TGTGCCACCAGTCCGGTAGCGGGAGAAGACACAGATACGCAGTATTTT. The encoded protein is CATSPVAGEDTDTQYF.